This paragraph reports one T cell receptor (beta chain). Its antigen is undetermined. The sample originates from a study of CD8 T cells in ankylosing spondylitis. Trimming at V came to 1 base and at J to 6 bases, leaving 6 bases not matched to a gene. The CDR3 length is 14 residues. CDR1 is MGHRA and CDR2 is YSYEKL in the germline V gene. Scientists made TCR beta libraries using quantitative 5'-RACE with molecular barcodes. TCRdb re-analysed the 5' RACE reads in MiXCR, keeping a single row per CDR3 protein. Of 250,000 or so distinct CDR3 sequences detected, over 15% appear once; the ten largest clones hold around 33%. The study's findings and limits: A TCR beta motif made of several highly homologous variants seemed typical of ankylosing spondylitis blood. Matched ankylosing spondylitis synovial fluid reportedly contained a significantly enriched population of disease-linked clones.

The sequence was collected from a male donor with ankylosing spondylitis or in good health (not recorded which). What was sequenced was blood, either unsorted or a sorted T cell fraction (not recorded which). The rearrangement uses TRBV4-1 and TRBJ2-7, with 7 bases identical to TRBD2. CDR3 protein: CASSQVAAGIEQYF. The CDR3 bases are TGCGCCAGCAGCCAAGTAGCAGCGGGGATCGAGCAGTACTTC.